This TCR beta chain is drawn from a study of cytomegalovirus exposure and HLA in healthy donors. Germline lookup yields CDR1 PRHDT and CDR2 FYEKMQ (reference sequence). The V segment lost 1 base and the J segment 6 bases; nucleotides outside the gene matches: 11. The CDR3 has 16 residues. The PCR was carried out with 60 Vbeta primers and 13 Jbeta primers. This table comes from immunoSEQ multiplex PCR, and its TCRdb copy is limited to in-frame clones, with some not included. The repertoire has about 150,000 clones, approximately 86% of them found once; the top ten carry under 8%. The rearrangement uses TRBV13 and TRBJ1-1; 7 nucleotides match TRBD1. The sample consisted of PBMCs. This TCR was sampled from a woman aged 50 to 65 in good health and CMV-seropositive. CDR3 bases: TGTGCCAGCAGCTTAGAGGGGGCGCGGGTTGGCGCTGAAGCTTTCTTT. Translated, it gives CASSLEGARVGAEAFF.